What follows are 9 T cell receptor beta chains derived from one specimen sequenced in a study of T cells after yellow fever vaccination. TCRdb itself ran the 5' RACE reads through MiXCR, one entry per CDR3 protein. The repertoire holds about 350,000 distinct CDR3 sequences, with around 10% as singletons. The sequenced sample was PBMCs, obtained on the day of the first yellow fever vaccination. The source of these receptors is a man between 18 and 35 years old who received the YFV17D yellow fever vaccine.

The V gene is TRBV15, the J gene TRBJ1-6; tentatively, D is TRBD1 (5 bases). Germline lookup yields CDR1 LNHNV and CDR2 YYDKDF (reference sequence). The CDR3 totals 14 residues. The V end was cut by 3 bases, the J end by 4 bases, with 7 bases between. The CDR3 DNA reads as TGTGCCACCAGCAGGAGGGGATATAATTCACCCCTCCACTTT. Its protein is CATSRRGYNSPLHF.

The chain combines TRBV7-2 with TRBJ1-5, with TRBD1 matching over 7 bases. CDR1 and CDR2 from the germline V gene are SGHTA and FQGNSA. The V and J ends lost 5 bases and 7 bases, in that order; junction bases with no gene match: 8. This CDR3 region has 14 residues. The CDR3 sequence: CASSRTGIKQPQHF. The CDR3 nucleotides are TGTGCCAGCAGCCGGACAGGTATTAAGCAGCCCCAGCATTTT. The full variable domain, rest sourced from reference TRBV7-2 and TRBJ1-5, is GAGVSQSPSNKVTEKGKDVELRCDPISGHTALYWYRQSLGQGLEFLIYFQGNSAPDKSGLPSDRFSAERTGGSVSTLTIQRTQQEDSAVYLCASSRTGIKQPQHFGDGTRLSIL.

The chain carries TRBV18 and TRBJ2-5; tentatively, D is TRBD2 (6 bases). The CDR3 runs to 17 residues. V was shortened by 3 bases and J by 1 base, with 18 bases between the two germline ends. CDR1 and CDR2 from the germline V gene are KGHSH and LQKENI. The CDR3: CASSPYRDSGAQETQYF. The CDR3 DNA reads TGTGCCAGCTCACCCTACCGGGACTCCGGAGCCCAAGAGACCCAGTACTTC. Looking up the rest from reference TRBV18 and TRBJ2-5 gives the full variable domain: NAGVMQNPRHLVRRRGQEARLRCSPMKGHSHVYWYRQLPEEGLKFMVYLQKENIIDESGMPKERFSAEFPKEGPSILRIQQVVRGDSAAYFCASSPYRDSGAQETQYFGPGTRLLVL.

This clonotype qualifies as medium-sized. The chain links TRBV29-1 to TRBJ2-7; tentatively, D is TRBD1 (6 bases). The V and J ends lost 6 bases and 1 base respectively, with 13 bases between them. The CDR3 runs 13 residues. The germline V gene has CDR1 SQVTM and CDR2 ANQGSEA. Written as DNA, the CDR3 is TGCAGCGTATATACAGGGTCATCCTACGAGCAGTACTTC. It is translated as CSVYTGSSYEQYF.

This chain links TRBV5-4 with TRBJ2-5, with D possibly TRBD2 on 7 matching bases. Deletions cut 1 base from V and 5 bases from J, with 21 bases between. Per germline, CDR1 SGHNT and CDR2 YYREEE (reference sequence). CDR3 length: 17 amino acids. The CDR3 DNA is TGTGCCAGCAGCTTGCACCGAACCGGGGGGCTCTGGGAGACCCAGTACTTC. Protein product: CASSLHRTGGLWETQYF. Full variable domain (missing parts from reference TRBV5-4 and TRBJ2-5): ETGVTQSPTHLIKTRGQQVTLRCSSQSGHNTVSWYQQALGQGPQFIFQYYREEENGRGNFPPRFSGLQFPNYSSELNVNALELDDSALYLCASSLHRTGGLWETQYFGPGTRLLVL.

Many counts were recorded for this clonotype. The chain uses TRBV4-1 and TRBJ1-1; D is ambiguous. Germline V gene data show CDR1 as MGHRA and CDR2 as YSYEKL. This CDR3 region has 11 residues. The V and J ends lost 1 base and 6 bases respectively, with 3 bases between them. The CDR3 reads CASSQGSEAFF. In nucleotides, the CDR3 is TGCGCCAGCAGCCAAGGGTCTGAAGCTTTCTTT.

CDR3 bases: TGTGCCAGCAGCTGGGGGCCGCGGGTGATGACAGATACGCAGTATTTT. Its translation is CASSWGPRVMTDTQYF. V and J are TRBV5-5 and TRBJ2-3; D might be TRBD1 (6 bases). This CDR3 has 16 amino acids. The germline V and J ends were trimmed by 3 bases and 3 bases, with 17 bases remaining between them. Germline V lookup: CDR1 SGHKS, CDR2 YYEKEE (reference sequence).

The rearrangement joins TRBV19 to TRBJ2-5; D possibly corresponds to TRBD1 (6 bases). The CDR3 sequence is 14 residues long. Germline lookup yields CDR1 LNHDA and CDR2 SQIVND (reference sequence). V lost 4 bases, J lost 5 bases, and 14 bases lay in between. CDR3 region: CASSKGVHLETQYF. The CDR3, as DNA: TGTGCCAGTAGTAAGGGGGTACATCTCGAGACCCAGTACTTC.

This clonotype has just a few counts. The chain couples TRBV7-9 to TRBJ2-3; D is unclear. With 10 bases removed from V and 0 bases from J, the gap between germline ends came to 17 bases. The CDR3 is made up of 15 amino acids. The germline V gene has CDR1 SEHNR and CDR2 FQNEAQ (reference sequence). CDR3 loop: CATSRTISSTDTQYF. CDR3 coding DNA: TGTGCCACCTCACGAACGATCTCTAGCACAGATACGCAGTATTTT.